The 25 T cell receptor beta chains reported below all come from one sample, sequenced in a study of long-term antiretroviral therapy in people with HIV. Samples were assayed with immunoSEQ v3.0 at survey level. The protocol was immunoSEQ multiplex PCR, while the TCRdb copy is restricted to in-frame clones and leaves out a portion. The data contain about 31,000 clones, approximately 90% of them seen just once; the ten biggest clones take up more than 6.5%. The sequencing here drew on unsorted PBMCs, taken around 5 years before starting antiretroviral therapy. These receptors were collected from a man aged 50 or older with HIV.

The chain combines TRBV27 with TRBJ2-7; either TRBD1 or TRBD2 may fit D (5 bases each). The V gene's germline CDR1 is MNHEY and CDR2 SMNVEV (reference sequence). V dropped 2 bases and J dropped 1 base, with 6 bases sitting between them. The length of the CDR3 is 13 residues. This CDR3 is CASSLGGSYEQYF. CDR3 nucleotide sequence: TGTGCCAGCAGTTTAGGGGGATCCTACGAGCAGTACTTC.

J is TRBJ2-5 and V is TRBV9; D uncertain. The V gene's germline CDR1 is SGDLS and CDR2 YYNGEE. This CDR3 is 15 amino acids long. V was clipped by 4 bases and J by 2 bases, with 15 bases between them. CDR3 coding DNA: TGTGCCAGCAGCCCAGAGGCAAGGGTACAAGAGACCCAGTACTTC. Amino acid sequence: CASSPEARVQETQYF.

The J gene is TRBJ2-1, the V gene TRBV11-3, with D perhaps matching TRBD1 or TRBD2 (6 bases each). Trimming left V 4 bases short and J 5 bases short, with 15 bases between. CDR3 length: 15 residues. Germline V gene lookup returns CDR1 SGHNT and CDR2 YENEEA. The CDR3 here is CASSSGAGGDNEQFF. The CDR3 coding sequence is TGTGCCAGCAGCTCGGGGGCGGGCGGAGACAATGAGCAGTTCTTC. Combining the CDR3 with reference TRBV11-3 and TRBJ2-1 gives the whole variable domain EAGVVQSPRYKIIEKKQPVAFWCNPISGHNTLYWYLQNLGQGPELLIRYENEEAVDDSQLPKDRFSAERLKGVDSTLKIQPAELGDSAVYLCASSSGAGGDNEQFFGPGTRLTVL.

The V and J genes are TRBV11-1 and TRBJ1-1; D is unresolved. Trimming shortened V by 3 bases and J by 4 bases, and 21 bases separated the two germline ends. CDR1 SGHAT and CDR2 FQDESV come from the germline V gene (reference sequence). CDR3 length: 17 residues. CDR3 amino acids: CASSLVPTPIELTEAFF. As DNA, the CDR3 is TGTGCCAGCAGCTTGGTTCCGACTCCTATAGAACTCACTGAAGCTTTCTTT.

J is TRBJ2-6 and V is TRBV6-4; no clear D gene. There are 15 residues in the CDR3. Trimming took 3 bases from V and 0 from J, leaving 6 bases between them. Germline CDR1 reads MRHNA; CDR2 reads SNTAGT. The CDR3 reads CASSEQISGANVLTF. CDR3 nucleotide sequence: TGTGCCAGCAGTGAACAGATCTCTGGGGCCAACGTCCTGACTTTC.

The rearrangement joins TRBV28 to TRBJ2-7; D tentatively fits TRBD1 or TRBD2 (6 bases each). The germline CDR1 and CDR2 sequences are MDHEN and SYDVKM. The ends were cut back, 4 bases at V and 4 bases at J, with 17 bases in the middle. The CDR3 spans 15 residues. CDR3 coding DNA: TGTGCCAGCAGTTCGGGGGCCGGCAACTCTTACGAGCAGTACTTC. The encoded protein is CASSSGAGNSYEQYF.

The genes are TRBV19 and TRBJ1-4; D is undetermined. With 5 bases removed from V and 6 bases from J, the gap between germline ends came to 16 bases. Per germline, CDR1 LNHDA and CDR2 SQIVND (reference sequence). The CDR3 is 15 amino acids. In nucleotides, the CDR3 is TGTGCCAGTAGTCGGGGAGGGCACGGGCATGAAAAACTGTTTTTT. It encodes CASSRGGHGHEKLFF.

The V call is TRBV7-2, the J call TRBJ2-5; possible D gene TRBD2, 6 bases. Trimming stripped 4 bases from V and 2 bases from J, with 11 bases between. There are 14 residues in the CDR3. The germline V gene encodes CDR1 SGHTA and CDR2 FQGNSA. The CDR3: CASSWGVTQETQYF. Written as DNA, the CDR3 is TGTGCCAGCAGCTGGGGGGTGACTCAAGAGACCCAGTACTTC.

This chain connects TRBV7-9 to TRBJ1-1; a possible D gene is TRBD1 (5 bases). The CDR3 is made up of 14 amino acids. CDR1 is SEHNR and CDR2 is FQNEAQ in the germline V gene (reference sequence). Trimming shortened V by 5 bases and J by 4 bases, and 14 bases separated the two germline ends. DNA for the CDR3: TGTGCCAGCAGCAGTCAGGGAGGCATCACTGAAGCTTTCTTT. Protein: CASSSQGGITEAFF.

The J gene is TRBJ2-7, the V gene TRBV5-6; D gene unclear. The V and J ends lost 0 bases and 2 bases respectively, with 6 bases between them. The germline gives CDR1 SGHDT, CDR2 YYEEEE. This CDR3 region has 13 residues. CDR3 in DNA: TGTGCCAGCAGCTTGGGGATTCCCTACGAGCAGTACTTC. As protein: CASSLGIPYEQYF.

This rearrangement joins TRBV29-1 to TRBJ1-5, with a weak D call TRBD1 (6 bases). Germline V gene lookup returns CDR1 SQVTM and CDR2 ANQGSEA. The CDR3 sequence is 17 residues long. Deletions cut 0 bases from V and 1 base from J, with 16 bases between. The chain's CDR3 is CSVEDQGMAASNQPQHF. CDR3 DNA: TGCAGCGTTGAAGATCAGGGGATGGCAGCCAGCAATCAGCCCCAGCATTTT.

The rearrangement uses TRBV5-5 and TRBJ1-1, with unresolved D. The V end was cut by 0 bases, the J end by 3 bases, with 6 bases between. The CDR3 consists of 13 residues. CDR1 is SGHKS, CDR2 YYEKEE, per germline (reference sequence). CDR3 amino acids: CASSLGPDTEAFF. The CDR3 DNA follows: TGTGCCAGCAGCTTGGGCCCGGACACTGAAGCTTTCTTT. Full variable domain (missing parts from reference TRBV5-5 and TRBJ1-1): DAGVTQSPTHLIKTRGQQVTLRCSPISGHKSVSWYQQVLGQGPQFIFQYYEKEERGRGNFPDRFSARQFPNYSSELNVNALLLGDSALYLCASSLGPDTEAFFGQGTRLTVV.

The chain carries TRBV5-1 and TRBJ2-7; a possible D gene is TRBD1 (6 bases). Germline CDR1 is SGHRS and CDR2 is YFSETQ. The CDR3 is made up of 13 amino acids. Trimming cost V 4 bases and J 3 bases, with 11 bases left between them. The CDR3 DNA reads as TGCGCCAGCAGCCCGGGACATCTCTACGAGCAGTACTTC. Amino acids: CASSPGHLYEQYF.

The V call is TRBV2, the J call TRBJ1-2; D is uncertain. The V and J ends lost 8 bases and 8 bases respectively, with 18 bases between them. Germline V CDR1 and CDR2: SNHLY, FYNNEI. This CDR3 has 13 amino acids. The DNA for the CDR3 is TGTGCCAGCCCCGAGGAAGGGTGGAACGGCTACACCTTC. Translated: CASPEEGWNGYTF.

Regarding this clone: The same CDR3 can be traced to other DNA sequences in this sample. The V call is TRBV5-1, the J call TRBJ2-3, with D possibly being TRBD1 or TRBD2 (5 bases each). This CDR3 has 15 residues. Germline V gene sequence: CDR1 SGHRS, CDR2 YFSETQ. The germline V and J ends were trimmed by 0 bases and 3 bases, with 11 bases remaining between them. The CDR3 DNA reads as TGCGCCAGCAGCTTGGCAGGGCCGGGAACAGATACGCAGTATTTT. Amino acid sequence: CASSLAGPGTDTQYF.

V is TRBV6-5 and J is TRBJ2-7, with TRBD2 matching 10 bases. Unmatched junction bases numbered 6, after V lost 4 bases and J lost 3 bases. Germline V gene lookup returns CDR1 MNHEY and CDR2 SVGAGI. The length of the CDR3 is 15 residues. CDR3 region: CASSSLAGAFYEQYF. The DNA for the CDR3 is TGTGCCAGCAGTTCCCTAGCGGGAGCGTTCTACGAGCAGTACTTC.

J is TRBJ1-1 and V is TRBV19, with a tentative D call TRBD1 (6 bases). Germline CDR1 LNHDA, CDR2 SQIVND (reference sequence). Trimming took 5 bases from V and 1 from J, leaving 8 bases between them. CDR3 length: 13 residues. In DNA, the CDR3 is TGTGCCAGTAGTTACAGGGAGAACACTGAAGCTTTCTTT. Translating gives CASSYRENTEAFF.

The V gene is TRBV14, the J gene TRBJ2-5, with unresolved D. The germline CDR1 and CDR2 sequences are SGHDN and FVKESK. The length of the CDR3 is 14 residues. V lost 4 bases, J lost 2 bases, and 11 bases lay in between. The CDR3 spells CASSPLALQETQYF. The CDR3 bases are TGTGCCAGCAGCCCCCTCGCCCTACAAGAGACCCAGTACTTC. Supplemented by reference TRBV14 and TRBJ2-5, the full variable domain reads EAGVTQFPSHSVIEKGQTVTLRCDPISGHDNLYWYRRVMGKEIKFLLHFVKESKQDESGMPNNRFLAERTGGTYSTLKVQPAELEDSGVYFCASSPLALQETQYFGPGTRLLVL.

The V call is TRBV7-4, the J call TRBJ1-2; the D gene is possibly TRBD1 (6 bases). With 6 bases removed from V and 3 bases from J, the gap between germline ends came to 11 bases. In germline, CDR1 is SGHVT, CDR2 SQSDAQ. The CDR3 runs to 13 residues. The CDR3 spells CASRGRGDYGYTF. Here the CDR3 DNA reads TGTGCCAGCAGGGGCAGGGGAGACTATGGCTACACCTTC.

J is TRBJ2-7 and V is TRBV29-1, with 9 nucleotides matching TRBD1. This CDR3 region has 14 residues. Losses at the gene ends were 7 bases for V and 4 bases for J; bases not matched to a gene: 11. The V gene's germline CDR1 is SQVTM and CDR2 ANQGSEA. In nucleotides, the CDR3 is TGCAGCGCCAACGGGGGACAGGGTGGGTACGAGCAGTACTTC. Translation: CSANGGQGGYEQYF.

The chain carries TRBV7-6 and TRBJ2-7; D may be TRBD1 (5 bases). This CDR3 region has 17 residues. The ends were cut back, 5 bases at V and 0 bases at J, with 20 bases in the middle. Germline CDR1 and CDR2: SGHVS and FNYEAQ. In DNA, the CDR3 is TGTGCCAGCAGCCCGGACATCCGCCGGCATAGCTCCTACGAGCAGTACTTC. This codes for CASSPDIRRHSSYEQYF.

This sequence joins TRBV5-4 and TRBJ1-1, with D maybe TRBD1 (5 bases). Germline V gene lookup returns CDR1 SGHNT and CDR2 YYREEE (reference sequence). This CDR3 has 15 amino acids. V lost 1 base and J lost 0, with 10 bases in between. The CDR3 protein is CASSLRQGLNTEAFF. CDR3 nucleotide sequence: TGTGCCAGCAGCTTGAGGCAGGGACTGAACACTGAAGCTTTCTTT.

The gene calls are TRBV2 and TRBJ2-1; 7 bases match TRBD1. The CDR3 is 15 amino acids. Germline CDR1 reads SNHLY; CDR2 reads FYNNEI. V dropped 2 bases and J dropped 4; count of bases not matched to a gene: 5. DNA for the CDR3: TGTGCCAGCAGTGAACTAGGACAGGTGTACAATGAGCAGTTCTTC. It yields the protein CASSELGQVYNEQFF. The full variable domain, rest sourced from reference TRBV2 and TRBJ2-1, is EPEVTQTPSHQVTQMGQEVILRCVPISNHLYFYWYRQILGQKVEFLVSFYNNEISEKSEIFDDQFSVERPDGSNFTLKIRSTKLEDSAMYFCASSELGQVYNEQFFGPGTRLTVL.

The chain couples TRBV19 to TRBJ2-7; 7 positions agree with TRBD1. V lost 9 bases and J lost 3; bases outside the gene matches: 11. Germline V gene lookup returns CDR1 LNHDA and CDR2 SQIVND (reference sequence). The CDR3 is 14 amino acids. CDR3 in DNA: TGTGCCAGCCGGCGCAGGGGGTCAGACTACGAGCAGTACTTC. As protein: CASRRRGSDYEQYF. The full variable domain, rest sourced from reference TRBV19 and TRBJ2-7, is DGGITQSPKYLFRKEGQNVTLSCEQNLNHDAMYWYRQDPGQGLRLIYYSQIVNDFQKGDIAEGYSVSREKKESFPLTVTSAQKNPTAFYLCASRRRGSDYEQYFGPGTRLTVT.

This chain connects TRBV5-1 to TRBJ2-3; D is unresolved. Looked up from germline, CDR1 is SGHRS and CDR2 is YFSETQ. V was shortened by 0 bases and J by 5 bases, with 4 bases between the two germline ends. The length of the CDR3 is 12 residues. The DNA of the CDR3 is TGCGCCAGCAGCTTGGGACTAGATACGCAGTATTTT. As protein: CASSLGLDTQYF.